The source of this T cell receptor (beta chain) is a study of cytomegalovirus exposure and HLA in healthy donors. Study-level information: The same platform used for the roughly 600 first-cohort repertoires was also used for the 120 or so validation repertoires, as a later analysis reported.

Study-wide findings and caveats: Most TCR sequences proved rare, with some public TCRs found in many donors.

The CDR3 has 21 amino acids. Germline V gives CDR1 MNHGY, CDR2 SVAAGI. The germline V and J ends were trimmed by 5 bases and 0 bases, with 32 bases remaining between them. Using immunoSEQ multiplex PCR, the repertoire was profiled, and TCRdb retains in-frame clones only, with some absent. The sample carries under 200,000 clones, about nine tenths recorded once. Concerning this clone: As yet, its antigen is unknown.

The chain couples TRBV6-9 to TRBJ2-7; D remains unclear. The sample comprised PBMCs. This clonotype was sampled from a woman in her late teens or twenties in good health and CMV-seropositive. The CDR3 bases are TGTGCCAGCAGTCCCCCCTCTTGGAGTCCAATAAACCCCCTCCTCTCCTACGAGCAGTACTTC. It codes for CASSPPSWSPINPLLSYEQYF.